This T cell receptor beta chain was recovered during a study of blood T cell repertoires in COVID-19. The CDR3 length is 14 residues. Trimming shortened V by 3 bases and J by 4 bases, and 12 bases separated the two germline ends. Germline V gives CDR1 MGHRA, CDR2 YSYEKL. Sequencing used immunoSEQ multiplex PCR; TCRdb keeps in-frame clones, though not all of them. The sample has some 70,000 clones; 65% to 85% are singletons. The TCR was taken from a woman aged 50 to 60 with acute or convalescent COVID-19. The chain employs TRBV4-1 and TRBJ2-5, with a possible D match to TRBD2 (5 bases). The sequencing sample was made of peripheral blood. CDR3 sequence: CASSQVDFGETQYF. In DNA form, the CDR3 reads TGCGCCAGCAGCCAGGTGGACTTCGGAGAGACCCAGTACTTC.